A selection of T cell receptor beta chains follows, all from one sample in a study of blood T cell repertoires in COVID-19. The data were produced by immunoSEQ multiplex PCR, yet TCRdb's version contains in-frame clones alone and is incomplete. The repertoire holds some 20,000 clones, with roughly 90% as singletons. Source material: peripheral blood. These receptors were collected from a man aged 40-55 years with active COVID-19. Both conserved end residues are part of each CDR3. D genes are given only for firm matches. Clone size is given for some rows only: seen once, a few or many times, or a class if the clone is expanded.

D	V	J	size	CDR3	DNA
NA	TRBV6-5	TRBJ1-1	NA	CASSYDQRRNTEAFF	TGTGCCAGCAGTTACGATCAGCGACGGAACACTGAAGCTTTCTTT
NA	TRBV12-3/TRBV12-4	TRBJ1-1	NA	CASRRLKNTEAFF	TGTGCCAGCAGACGGTTGAAGAACACTGAAGCTTTCTTT
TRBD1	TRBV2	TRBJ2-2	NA	CASRTGSLAGELFF	TGTGCCAGCCGGACAGGGAGTTTGGCCGGGGAGCTGTTTTTT
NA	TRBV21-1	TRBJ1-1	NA	CASSKGGDPAEEAFF	TGTGCCAGCAGCAAAGGGGGGGATCCAGCCGAGGAAGCTTTCTTT
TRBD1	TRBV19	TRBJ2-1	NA	CASSIMQGDEQFF	TGTGCCAGTAGTATAATGCAGGGGGATGAGCAGTTCTTC
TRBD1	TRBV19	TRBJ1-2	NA	CASSIDSGQGRVDGYTF	TGTGCCAGTAGTATAGATTCGGGACAGGGCCGTGTCGATGGCTACACCTTC
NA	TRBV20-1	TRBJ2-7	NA	CSASFGRRPYF	TGCAGTGCTAGTTTTGGGCGGAGGCCGTACTTC
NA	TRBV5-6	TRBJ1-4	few	CASSPRGAGIEKLFF	TGTGCCAGCAGCCCTCGGGGGGCAGGGATTGAAAAACTGTTTTTT
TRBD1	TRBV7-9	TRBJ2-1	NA	CASSLGDRGHNEQFF	TGTGCCAGCAGCTTAGGAGACAGGGGGCACAATGAGCAGTTCTTC
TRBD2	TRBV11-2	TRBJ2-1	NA	CASSLAITAGEGYNEQFF	TGTGCCAGCAGCTTAGCCATAACAGCGGGGGAGGGTTACAATGAGCAGTTCTTC
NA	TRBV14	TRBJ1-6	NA	CASSQEGGYPFKSNSPLHF	TGTGCCAGCAGCCAAGAAGGAGGGTACCCCTTTAAGAGTAATTCACCCCTCCACTTT
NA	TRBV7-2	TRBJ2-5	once	CASSLRGSPYFETQYF	TGTGCCAGCAGCTTACGTGGGAGTCCGTATTTCGAGACCCAGTACTTC
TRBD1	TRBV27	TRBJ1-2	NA	CASTPTGGYGYTF	TGTGCCAGCACTCCGACAGGGGGATATGGCTACACCTTC
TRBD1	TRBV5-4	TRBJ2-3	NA	CASSWDRNTQYF	TGTGCCAGCAGCTGGGACAGAAATACGCAGTATTTT
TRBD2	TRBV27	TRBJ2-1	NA	CASSFPASGTAYNEQFF	TGTGCCAGCAGTTTCCCCGCGAGCGGGACGGCCTACAATGAGCAGTTCTTC
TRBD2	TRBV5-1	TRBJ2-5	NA	CASSFGSSGSQETQYF	TGCGCCAGCAGCTTTGGTTCTAGCGGGAGTCAGGAGACCCAGTACTTC
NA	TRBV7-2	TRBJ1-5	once	CASSPGYSNQPQHF	TGTGCCAGCAGCCCGGGGTATAGCAATCAGCCCCAGCATTTT
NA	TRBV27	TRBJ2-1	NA	CASSFQVPAYNEQFF	TGTGCCAGCAGTTTCCAGGTCCCCGCCTACAATGAGCAGTTCTTC
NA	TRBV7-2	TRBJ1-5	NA	CASSSKGVYSNQPQHF	TGTGCCAGCAGCTCAAAGGGGGTGTATAGCAATCAGCCCCAGCATTTT
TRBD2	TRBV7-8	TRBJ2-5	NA	CASSLAAGLDF	TGTGCCAGCAGCTTAGCCGCGGGACTAGACTTC
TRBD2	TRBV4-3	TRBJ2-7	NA	CASSPQLAISSYEQYF	TGCGCCAGCAGCCCACAACTAGCGATAAGCTCCTACGAGCAGTACTTC
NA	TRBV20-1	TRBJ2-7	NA	CSAIVEGEQYF	TGCAGTGCCATCGTTGAGGGAGAGCAGTACTTC
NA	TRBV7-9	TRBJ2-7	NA	CASSPRPDEQYF	TGTGCCAGCAGCCCCAGGCCAGACGAGCAGTACTTC
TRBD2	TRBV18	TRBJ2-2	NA	CASSPQLAGGPGTGELFF	TGTGCCAGCTCACCTCAACTAGCGGGAGGGCCCGGCACCGGGGAGCTGTTTTTT
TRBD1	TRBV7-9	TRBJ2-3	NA	CASSHRDRGTDTQYF	TGTGCCAGCAGCCACCGGGACAGGGGAACAGATACGCAGTATTTT
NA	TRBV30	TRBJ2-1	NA	CAWSESTVQFF	TGTGCCTGGAGTGAGTCAACAGTGCAGTTCTTC
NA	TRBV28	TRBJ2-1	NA	CASSFLRVSYNEQFF	TGTGCCAGCAGTTTTCTCCGGGTCTCCTACAATGAGCAGTTCTTC
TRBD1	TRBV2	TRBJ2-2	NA	CASSDHLTGGWTGELFF	TGTGCCAGCAGTGACCACCTCACAGGGGGCTGGACCGGGGAGCTGTTTTTT
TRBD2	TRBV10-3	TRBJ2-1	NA	CAISERGGLAAYNEQFF	TGTGCCATCAGTGAGAGAGGAGGGCTAGCGGCCTACAATGAGCAGTTCTTC
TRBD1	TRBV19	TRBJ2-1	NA	CASSIWAGGYEQFF	TGTGCCAGTAGTATATGGGCAGGGGGCTATGAGCAGTTCTTC
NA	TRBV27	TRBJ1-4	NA	CASSLQGNEKLFF	TGTGCCAGCAGTTTACAGGGGAATGAAAAACTGTTTTTT
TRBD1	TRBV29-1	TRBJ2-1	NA	CSARDRGPSSYNEQFF	TGCAGCGCGCGGGACAGGGGGCCGAGCTCCTACAATGAGCAGTTCTTC
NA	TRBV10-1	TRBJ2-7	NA	CASSETSQGNEQYF	TGCGCCAGCAGTGAGACTAGCCAAGGTAACGAGCAGTACTTC
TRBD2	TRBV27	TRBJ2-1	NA	CASSSLKLAGENHEQFF	TGTGCCAGCAGTTCCTTGAAACTAGCGGGAGAAAATCATGAGCAGTTCTTC
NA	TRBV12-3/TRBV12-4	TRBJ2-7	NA	CASSPTVYEQYF	TGTGCCAGCAGCCCGACAGTTTACGAGCAGTACTTC
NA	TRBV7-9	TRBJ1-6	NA	CASSLGGRWPLHF	TGTGCCAGCAGCTTAGGGGGGCGTTGGCCCCTCCACTTT
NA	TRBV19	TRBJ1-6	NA	CASSIDNNSPLHF	TGTGCCAGTAGTATTGACAATAATTCACCCCTCCACTTT
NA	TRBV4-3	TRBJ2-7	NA	CASSHDFGYEQYF	TGCGCCAGCAGCCATGATTTCGGCTACGAGCAGTACTTC
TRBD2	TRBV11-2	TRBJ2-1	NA	CASRSASGSSYNEQFF	TGTGCCAGCAGGTCGGCTAGCGGGAGCTCCTACAATGAGCAGTTCTTC
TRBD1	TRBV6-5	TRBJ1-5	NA	CASRRQGDQPQHF	TGTGCCAGCAGGCGGCAGGGGGATCAGCCCCAGCATTTT
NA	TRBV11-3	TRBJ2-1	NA	CASSPRRQHNEQFF	TGTGCCAGCAGCCCCCGGAGGCAGCACAATGAGCAGTTCTTC